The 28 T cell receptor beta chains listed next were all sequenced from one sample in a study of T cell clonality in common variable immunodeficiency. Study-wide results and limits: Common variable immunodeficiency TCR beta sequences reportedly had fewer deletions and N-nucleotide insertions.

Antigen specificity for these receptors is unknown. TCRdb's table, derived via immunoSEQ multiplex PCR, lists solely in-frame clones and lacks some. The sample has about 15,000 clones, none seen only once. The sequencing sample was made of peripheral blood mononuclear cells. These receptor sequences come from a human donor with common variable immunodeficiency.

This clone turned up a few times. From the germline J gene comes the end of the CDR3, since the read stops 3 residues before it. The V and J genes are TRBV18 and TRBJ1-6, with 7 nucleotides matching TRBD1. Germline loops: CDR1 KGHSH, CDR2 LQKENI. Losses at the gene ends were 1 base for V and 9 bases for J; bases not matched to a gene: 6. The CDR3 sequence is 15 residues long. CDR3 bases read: TGTGCCAGCTCACCACGCGGGACAGACGCTTCACCC. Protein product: CASSPRGTDASP. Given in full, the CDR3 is CASSPRGTDASPLHF.

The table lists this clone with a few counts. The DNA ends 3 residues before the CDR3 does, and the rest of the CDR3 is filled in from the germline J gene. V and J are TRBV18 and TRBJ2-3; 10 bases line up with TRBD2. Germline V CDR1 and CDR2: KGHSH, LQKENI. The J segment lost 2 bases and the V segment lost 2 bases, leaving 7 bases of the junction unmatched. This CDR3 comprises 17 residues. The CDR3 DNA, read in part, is TGTGCCAGCTCACCAATCTTAGCGGGGGGAAACACAGATACG. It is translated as CASSPILAGGNTDT. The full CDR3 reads CASSPILAGGNTDTQYF.

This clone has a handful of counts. Incomplete CDR3 DNA: TGTGCCAGCAGCGCCACCGGACAGGGCCGGAACGAG. It is translated as CASSATGQGRNE. The CDR3, in full, reads CASSATGQGRNEQYF. The J gene is TRBJ2-7, the V gene TRBV7-6, with 8 bases matching TRBD1. The read is 3 residues too short to cover the CDR3 end, so that end is filled in from the germline J gene. CDR1 and CDR2 (germline): SGHVS, FNYEAQ. The CDR3 runs to 15 residues. The V segment lost 5 bases and the J segment 5 bases; nucleotides outside the gene matches: 11.

Incomplete CDR3 DNA: TGTGCCAGTAGTCCCTGGACAGGGGGCAGTAACCACAATGAG. This encodes CASSPWTGGSNHNE. The CDR3 reads in full as CASSPWTGGSNHNEQFF. The rearrangement uses TRBV19 and TRBJ2-1; 11 bases match TRBD1. The read ends 3 residues before the CDR3 terminus; that terminus is restored from the germline J gene. Germline V gene data show CDR1 as LNHDA and CDR2 as SQIVND (reference sequence). The J segment lost 5 bases and the V segment lost 5 bases, leaving 11 bases of the junction unmatched. The CDR3 is made up of 17 amino acids.

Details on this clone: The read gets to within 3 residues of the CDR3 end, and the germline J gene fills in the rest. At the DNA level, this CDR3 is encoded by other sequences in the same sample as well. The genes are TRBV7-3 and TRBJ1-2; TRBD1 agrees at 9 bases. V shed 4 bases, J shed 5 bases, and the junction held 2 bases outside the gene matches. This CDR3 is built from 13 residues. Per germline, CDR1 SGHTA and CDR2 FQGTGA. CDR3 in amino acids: CASSSGQGYGYTF. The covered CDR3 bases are TGTGCCAGCAGCTCTGGACAGGGGTATGGC.

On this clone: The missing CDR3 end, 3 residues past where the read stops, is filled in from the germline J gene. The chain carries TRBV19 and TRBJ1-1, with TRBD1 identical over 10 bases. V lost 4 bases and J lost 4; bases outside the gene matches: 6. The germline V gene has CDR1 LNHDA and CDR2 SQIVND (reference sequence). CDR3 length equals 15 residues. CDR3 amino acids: CASSTGTGVGTEAFF. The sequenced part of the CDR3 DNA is TGTGCCAGTAGTACCGGGACAGGGGTGGGCACTGAA.

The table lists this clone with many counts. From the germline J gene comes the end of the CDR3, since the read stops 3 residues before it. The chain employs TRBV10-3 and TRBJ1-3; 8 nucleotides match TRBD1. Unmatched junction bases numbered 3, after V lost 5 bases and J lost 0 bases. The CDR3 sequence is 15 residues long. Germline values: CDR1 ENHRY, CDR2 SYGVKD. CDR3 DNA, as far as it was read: TGTGCCATCAGTACACAGGGGGGCTCTGGAAACACC. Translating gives CAISTQGGSGNT. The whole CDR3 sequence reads CAISTQGGSGNTIYF.

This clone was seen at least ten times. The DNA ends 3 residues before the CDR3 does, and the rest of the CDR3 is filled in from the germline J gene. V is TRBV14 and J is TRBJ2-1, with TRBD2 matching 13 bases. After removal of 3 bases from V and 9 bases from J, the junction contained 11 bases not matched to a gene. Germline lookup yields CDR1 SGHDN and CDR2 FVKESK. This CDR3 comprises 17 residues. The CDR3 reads CASSQHRTSGSKGEQFF. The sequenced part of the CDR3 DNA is TGTGCCAGCAGCCAGCACCGGACTAGCGGGAGTAAGGGTGAG.

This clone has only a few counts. Partial CDR3 DNA: TGTGCCAGCTCTCAAGGACATTCGACTGGAAACACC. Protein: CASSQGHSTGNT. The CDR3 in its entirety is CASSQGHSTGNTIYF. The rearrangement uses TRBV18 and TRBJ1-3; maybe TRBD1 (5 bases). The read finishes 3 residues shy of the CDR3 end, and the germline J gene is used to complete it. Trimming left V 6 bases short and J 2 bases short, with 14 bases between. Germline CDR1 is KGHSH and CDR2 is LQKENI. CDR3 length: 15 residues.

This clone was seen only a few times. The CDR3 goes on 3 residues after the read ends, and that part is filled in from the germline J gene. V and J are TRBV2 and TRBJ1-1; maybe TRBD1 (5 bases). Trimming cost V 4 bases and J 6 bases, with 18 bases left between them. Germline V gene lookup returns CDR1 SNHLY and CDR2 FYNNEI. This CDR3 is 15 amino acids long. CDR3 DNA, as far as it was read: TGTGCCAGCAGTGTCGAACGGGCGGGGACGGCTGAA. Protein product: CASSVERAGTAE. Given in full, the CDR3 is CASSVERAGTAEAFF.

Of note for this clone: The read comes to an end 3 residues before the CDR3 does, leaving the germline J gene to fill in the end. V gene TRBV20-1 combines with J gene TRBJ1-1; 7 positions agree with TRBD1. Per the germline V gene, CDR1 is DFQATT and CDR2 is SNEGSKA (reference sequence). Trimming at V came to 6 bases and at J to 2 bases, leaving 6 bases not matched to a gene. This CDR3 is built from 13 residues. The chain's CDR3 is CSAAGQINTEAFF. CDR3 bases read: TGCAGTGCAGCGGGACAGATTAACACTGAA.

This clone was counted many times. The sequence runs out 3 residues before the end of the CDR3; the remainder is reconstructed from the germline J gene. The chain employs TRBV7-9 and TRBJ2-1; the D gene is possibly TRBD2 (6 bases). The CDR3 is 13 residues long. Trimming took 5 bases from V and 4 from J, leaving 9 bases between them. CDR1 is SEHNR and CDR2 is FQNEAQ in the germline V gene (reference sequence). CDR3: CASSPTSYNEQFF. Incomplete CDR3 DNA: TGTGCCAGCAGCCCGACTAGTTACAATGAG.

Partial CDR3 DNA: TGTGCCAGCTCACCCCCGTTGGAGGGCTCACCC. This translates into CASSPPLEGSP. The complete CDR3 sequence is CASSPPLEGSPLHF. This chain links TRBV18 with TRBJ1-6; D is unclear. Read sequence stops 3 residues before the CDR3 end, and the germline J gene provides the missing end. The germline CDR1 and CDR2 sequences are KGHSH and LQKENI. The CDR3 is 14 amino acids. The V gene lost 3 bases and the J gene lost 10 bases, with 13 bases spanning the gap.

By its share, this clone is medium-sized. CDR3 DNA, as far as it was read: TGCAGCGTTGAAGGAGTTGGACTAGCGGCCTACAATGAG. It translates to CSVEGVGLAAYNE. The full CDR3 reads CSVEGVGLAAYNEQFF. The V gene is TRBV29-1, the J gene TRBJ2-1, with TRBD2 identical over 10 bases. The CDR3 goes on 3 residues after the read ends, and that part is filled in from the germline J gene. The length of the CDR3 is 16 residues. The junction had 5 bases not matched to a gene; V was cut back by 1 base and J by 2 bases. The V gene's germline CDR1 is SQVTM and CDR2 ANQGSEA.

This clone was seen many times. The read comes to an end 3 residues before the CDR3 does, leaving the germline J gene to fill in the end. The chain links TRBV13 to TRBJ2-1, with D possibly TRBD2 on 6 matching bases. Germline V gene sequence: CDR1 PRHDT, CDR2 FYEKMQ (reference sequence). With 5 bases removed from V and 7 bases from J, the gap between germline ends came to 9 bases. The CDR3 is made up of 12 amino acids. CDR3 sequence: CASSPGLNEQFF. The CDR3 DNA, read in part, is TGTGCCAGCAGCCCGGGACTGAATGAG.

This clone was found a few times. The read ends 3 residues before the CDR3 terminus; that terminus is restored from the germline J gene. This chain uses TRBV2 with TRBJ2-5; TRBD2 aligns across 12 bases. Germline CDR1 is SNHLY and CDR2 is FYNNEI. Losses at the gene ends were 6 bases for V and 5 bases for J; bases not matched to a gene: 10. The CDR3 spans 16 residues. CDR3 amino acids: CASSATLAGGPETQYF. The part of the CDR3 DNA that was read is TGTGCCAGCAGCGCAACTCTAGCGGGGGGGCCGGAGACC.

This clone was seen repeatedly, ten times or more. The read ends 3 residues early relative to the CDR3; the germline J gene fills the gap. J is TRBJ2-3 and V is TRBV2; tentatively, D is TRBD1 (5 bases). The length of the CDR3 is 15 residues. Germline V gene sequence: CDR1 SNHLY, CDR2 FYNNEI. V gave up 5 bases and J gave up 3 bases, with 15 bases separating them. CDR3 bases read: TGTGCCAGCAGTAAGGACACCGGGCGTACAGATACG. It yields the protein CASSKDTGRTDT. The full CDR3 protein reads CASSKDTGRTDTQYF.

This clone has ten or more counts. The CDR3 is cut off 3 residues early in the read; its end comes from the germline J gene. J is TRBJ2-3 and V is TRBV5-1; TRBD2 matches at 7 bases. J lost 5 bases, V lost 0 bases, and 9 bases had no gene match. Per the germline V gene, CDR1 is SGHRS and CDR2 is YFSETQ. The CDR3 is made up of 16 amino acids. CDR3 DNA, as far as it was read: TGCGCCAGCAGCTTGGTGGGGACTACCCGCGTAGATACG. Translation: CASSLVGTTRVDT. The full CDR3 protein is CASSLVGTTRVDTQYF.

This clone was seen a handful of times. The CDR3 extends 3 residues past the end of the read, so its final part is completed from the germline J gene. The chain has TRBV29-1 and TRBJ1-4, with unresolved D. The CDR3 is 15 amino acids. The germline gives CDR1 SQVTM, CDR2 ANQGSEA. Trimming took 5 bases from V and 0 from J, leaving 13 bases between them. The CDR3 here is CSVSLWSPTNEKLFF. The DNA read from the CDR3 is TGCAGCGTTTCCCTATGGTCTCCAACTAATGAAAAA.

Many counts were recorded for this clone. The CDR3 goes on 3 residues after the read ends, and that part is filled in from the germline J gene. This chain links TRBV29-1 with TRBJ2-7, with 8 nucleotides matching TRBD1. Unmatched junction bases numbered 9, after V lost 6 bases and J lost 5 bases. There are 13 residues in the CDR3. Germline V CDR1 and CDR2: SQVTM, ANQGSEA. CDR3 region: CSVVGQVTNEQYF. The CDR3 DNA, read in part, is TGCAGCGTCGTGGGACAGGTCACCAACGAG.

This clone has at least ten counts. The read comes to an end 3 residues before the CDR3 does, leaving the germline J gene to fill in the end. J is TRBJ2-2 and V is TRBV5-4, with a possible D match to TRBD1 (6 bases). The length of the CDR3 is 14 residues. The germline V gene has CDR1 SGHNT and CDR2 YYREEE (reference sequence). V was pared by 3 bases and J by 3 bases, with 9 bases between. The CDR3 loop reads CASSSGQYTGELFF. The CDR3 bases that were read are TGTGCCAGCAGCTCCGGACAGTACACCGGGGAG.

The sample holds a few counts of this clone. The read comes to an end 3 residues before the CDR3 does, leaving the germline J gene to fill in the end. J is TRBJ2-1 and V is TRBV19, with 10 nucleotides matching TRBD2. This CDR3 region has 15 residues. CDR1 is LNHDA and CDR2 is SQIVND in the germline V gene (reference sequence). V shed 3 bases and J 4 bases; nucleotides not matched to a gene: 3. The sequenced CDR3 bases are TGTGCCAGTAGTATCTCTAGCGGGGGTTACAATGAG. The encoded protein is CASSISSGGYNE. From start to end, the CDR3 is CASSISSGGYNEQFF. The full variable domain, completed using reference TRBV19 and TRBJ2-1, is DGGITQSPKYLFRKEGQNVTLSCEQNLNHDAMYWYRQDPGQGLRLIYYSQIVNDFQKGDIAEGYSVSREKKESFPLTVTSAQKNPTAFYLCASSISSGGYNEQFFGPGTRLTVL.

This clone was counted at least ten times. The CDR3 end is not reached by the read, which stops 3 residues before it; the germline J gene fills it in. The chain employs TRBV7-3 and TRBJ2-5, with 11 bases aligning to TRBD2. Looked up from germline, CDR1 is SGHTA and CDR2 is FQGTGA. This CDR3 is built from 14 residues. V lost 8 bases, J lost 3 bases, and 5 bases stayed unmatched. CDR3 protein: CASSLAGGKETQYF. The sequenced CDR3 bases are TGTGCCAGCTCTCTAGCGGGAGGTAAAGAGACC.

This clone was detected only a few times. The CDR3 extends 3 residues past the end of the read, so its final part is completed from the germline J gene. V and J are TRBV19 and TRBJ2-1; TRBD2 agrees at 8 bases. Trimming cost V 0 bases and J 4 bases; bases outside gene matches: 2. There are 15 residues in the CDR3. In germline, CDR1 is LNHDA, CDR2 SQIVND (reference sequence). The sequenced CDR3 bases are TGTGCCAGTAGTATAGAAGGGACTAGTTACAATGAG. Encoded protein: CASSIEGTSYNE. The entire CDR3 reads CASSIEGTSYNEQFF.

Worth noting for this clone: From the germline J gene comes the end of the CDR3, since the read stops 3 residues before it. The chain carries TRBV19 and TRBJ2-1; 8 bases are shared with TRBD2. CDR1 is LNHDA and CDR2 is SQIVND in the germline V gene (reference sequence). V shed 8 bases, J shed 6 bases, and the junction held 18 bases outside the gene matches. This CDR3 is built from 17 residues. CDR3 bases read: TGTGCCAGTTCAACCCCATTAGCGGGATCGACACGCAATGAG. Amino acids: CASSTPLAGSTRNE. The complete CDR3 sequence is CASSTPLAGSTRNEQFF.

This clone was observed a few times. CDR3 DNA, as far as it was read: TGCGCCAGCAGCTTGGCCTCGAGGCTAGCGGGAGACGAG. Translated: CASSLASRLAGDE. In full, the CDR3 reads CASSLASRLAGDEQYF. V and J are TRBV5-1 and TRBJ2-7, with 10 nucleotides matching TRBD2. The read terminates 3 residues ahead of where the CDR3 ends, so the germline J gene completes it. With 0 bases clipped from V and 5 bases from J, the junction kept 8 bases outside the gene matches. CDR1 and CDR2 from the germline V gene are SGHRS and YFSETQ. The CDR3 consists of 16 residues.

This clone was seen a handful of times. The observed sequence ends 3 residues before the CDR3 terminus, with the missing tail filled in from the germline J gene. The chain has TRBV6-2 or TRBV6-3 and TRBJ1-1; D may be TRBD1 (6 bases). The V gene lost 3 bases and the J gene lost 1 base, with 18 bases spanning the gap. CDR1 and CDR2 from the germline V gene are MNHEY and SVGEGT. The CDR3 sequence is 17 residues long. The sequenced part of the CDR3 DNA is TGTGCCAGCAGTTATCCCCCCTTCAGGGGATCGAACACTGAA. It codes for CASSYPPFRGSNTE. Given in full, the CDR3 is CASSYPPFRGSNTEAFF.

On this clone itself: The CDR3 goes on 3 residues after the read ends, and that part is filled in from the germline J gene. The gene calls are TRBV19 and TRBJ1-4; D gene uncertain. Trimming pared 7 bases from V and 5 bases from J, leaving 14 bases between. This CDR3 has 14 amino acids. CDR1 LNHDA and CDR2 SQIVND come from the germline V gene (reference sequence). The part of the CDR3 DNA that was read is TGTGCCAGTAACTCCCCGGGGTGGAATGAAAAA. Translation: CASNSPGWNEK. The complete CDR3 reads CASNSPGWNEKLFF.